The clone carrying this T cell receptor (beta chain) has at least ten counts. Its antigen remains unidentified. The sample belongs to a study of CD8 T cells in ankylosing spondylitis. V gave up 1 base and J gave up 2 bases; unmatched junction bases: 5. There are 15 residues in the CDR3. Germline-derived CDR1 and CDR2 are DFQATT and SNEGSKA (reference sequence). TCRdb re-called the 5' RACE reads through MiXCR, storing one row per CDR3 protein. The table lists 500,000 to 650,000 distinct CDR3 sequences, about 5% of them singletons. Overall study findings and caveats: In peripheral blood, disease-linked CD8+ clones occurred at relatively low frequencies. A TCR beta motif of about 8 highly homologous variants seemed to mark ankylosing spondylitis blood. Disease-linked clones reportedly concentrated significantly in matched ankylosing spondylitis synovial fluid.

This chain uses TRBV20-1 with TRBJ2-1, with 7 bases aligning to TRBD2. This receptor was obtained from a male donor with ankylosing spondylitis. Sample: blood, either unsorted or a sorted T cell fraction (not recorded which). CDR3 loop: CSARGGRATYNEQFF. The CDR3 bases are TGCAGTGCTAGAGGAGGGAGGGCCACCTACAATGAGCAGTTCTTC.